This T cell receptor (beta chain) appears in the sequencing data of a study of control samples from healthy donors and cancer patients. This clone was seen once. Using immunoSEQ multiplex PCR, the repertoire was profiled, and TCRdb retains in-frame clones only, with some absent. This repertoire shows fewer than 85,000 clones, roughly 89% found once; its top ten account for around 14%. From germline, CDR1 is LGHDT and CDR2 YNNKEL (reference sequence). Trimming shortened V by 1 base and J by 6 bases, and 13 bases separated the two germline ends. This CDR3 has 15 amino acids. Sequenced: blood. V usage is TRBV3-1 (or the pseudogene TRBV3-2) and J usage is TRBJ2-1; perhaps TRBD2 as D (6 bases). This TCR derives from a young man in good health. The CDR3 here is CASSQAGSGFNEQFF. DNA of the CDR3: TGTGCCAGCAGCCAAGCCGGGAGTGGATTCAATGAGCAGTTCTTC.